This T cell receptor (beta chain) was sequenced in a study of T cells after posttransplantation cyclophosphamide (dated by TCRdb to between 2015 and 2016). In the study overall: Using TRB sequencing, the study followed how the T cell repertoire reconstituted after myeloablative bone marrow transplantation in which posttransplantation cyclophosphamide served as GVHD prophylaxis. Because TRA and TRB clonality correlated tightly in eight or nine samples, later TCR analyses were limited to TRB. In 3 patients, TRB sequencing was also performed on up to 3 more blood samples taken 2 to 5.2 years after transplant, and in several patients, pretransplant blood was also TRB-sequenced. Blood from all 35 or so PTCy patients with 1-year posttransplant specimens was subjected to TRB sequencing. Samples from fewer than 40 PTCy-treated patients and approximately 15 related bone marrow donors of those patients were subjected to antigen receptor sequencing. Public TRB sequences were searched against a database of over 3,500 sequences associated with responses to pathogens, tumor antigens, self-antigens and alloantigens.

V lost 0 bases and J lost 3 bases; the stretch between them is 16 bases long. Looking up the germline V gene yields CDR1 SGHDT and CDR2 YYEEEE. The CDR3 covers 16 residues, taking in both the cysteine and the phenylalanine. Of all the DNA, just the CDR3 is kept, 48 bases in frame from base 1. TRB sequencing was run on genomic DNA with either the immunoSEQ assay at survey resolution or the hsTCRB kit. On the study's bioinformatics: The immunoSEQ software was used for initial read processing, and the LymphoSeq R package was used for repertoire analyses. Clonality was computed as 1 minus normalized Shannon entropy, and a Gini coefficient was also calculated for each TRB dataset. Phenotypes of unsorted samples were inferred by mapping TRB sequences from sorted subsets of the recipient or donor onto unsorted samples of the same recipient. TCRdb's version of the immuneACCESS table is confined to in-frame rearrangements and falls short of the full clone set. An unresolved V gene accounts for under half of the shortfall where checked; the remainder is of unknown origin. The V and J calls and clone size are taken from that table; D and trimming were inferred from the DNA. This sample comprises around 17,000 clones, roughly 80% of them detected only once. The top ten constitute 2.5% to 3.5% of the sample.

Overall study results and their limits: Donor-recipient similarity was low at 1-2 months but increased during the first year, and donor CD8+ memory clones often dominated later blood repertoires. The TRB repertoires of T cells infiltrating skin or GI tract showed only limited overlap with the TRB repertoires of T cells in blood. Across about 40 patients, TRB clonality was highly associated with recipient CMV seropositivity and CMV reactivation, and PTCy diversity was similar to diversity in CNI/methotrexate controls.

As regards this clone: Its antigen is still unknown. The sample holds no much larger clone one base away, and base qualities are not on file.

A control cohort of 11 patients who had been given myeloablative marrow transplants with methotrexate plus a calcineurin inhibitor was sampled 1 year after transplant. Peripheral blood and bone marrow mononuclear cells were isolated by Ficoll-Hypaque density centrifugation and cryopreserved. The sequencing here drew on PBMCs, taken roughly 470 days after allogeneic stem cell transplant with calcineurin inhibitor and methotrexate. Recombination linked TRBV5-6 to TRBJ2-7, and perhaps TRBD1 as D gene, on 5 matching bases. This TCR derives from a male patient younger than 45 who received an allogeneic stem cell transplant from an unrelated donor, was CMV-positive, and had acute and chronic GVHD. After a transplant, the donor of the graft may account for some T cells. This receptor carries the CDR3 CASSLVGQGRSYEQYF. Read as DNA, the sequence is TGTGCCAGCAGCTTGGTGGGCCAGGGAAGAAGCTACGAGCAGTACTTC.